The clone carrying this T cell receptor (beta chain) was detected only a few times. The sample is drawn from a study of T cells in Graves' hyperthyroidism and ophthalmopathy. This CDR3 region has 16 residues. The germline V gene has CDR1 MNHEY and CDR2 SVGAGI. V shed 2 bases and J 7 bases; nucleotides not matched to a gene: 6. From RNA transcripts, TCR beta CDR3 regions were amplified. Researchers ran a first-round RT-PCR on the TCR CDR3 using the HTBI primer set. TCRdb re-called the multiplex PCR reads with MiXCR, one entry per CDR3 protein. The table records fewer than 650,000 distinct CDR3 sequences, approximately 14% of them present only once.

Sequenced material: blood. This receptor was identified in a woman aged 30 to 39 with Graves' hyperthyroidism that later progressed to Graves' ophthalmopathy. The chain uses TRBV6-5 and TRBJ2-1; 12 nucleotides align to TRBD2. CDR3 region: CASSYLGLAGKNEQFF. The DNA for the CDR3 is TGTGCCAGCAGTTACCTGGGACTAGCGGGCAAGAATGAGCAGTTCTTC.